The 21 T cell receptor beta chains in this list originate from one sample, sequenced in a study of cytomegalovirus exposure and HLA in healthy donors. The PCR used 60 Vbeta and 13 Jbeta primers. The assay was immunoSEQ multiplex PCR, and TCRdb's table has in-frame clones only and misses some. The table gives about 160,000 clones; the top ten clones make up approximately 2% of it. The sequenced material came from PBMCs. These receptors all come from a man aged 25 to 40 in good health and CMV-seronegative.

V is TRBV5-4 and J is TRBJ2-5; 12 nucleotides line up with TRBD2. The J segment lost 4 bases and the V segment lost 3 bases, leaving 7 bases of the junction unmatched. The CDR3 totals 16 residues. CDR1 is SGHNT and CDR2 is YYREEE in the germline V gene (reference sequence). CDR3: CASSSFSSGRGETQYF. As DNA, the CDR3 is TGTGCCAGCAGCTCCTTCTCTAGCGGGAGGGGAGAGACCCAGTACTTC.

V and J are TRBV30 and TRBJ1-5, with no clear D. V lost 2 bases and J lost 0, with 8 bases in between. Germline V CDR1 and CDR2: GTSNPN, SVGIG (reference sequence). The CDR3 totals 14 residues. CDR3 nucleotides: TGTGCCTGGAGTACCGGGGATAGCAATCAGCCCCAGCATTTT. Encoded protein: CAWSTGDSNQPQHF.

V and J are TRBV4-3 and TRBJ2-1, with 13 bases lining up with TRBD2. V dropped 1 base and J dropped 2; count of bases not matched to a gene: 8. Germline assignment: CDR1 LGHNA and CDR2 YSLEER. CDR3 length: 19 residues. The CDR3 loop is CASSQAGTSGMKAYNEQFF. CDR3 nucleotides: TGCGCCAGCAGCCAAGCCGGGACTAGCGGGATGAAAGCCTACAATGAGCAGTTCTTC.

The rearrangement links TRBV4-3 to TRBJ1-1, with D tentatively TRBD1 (6 bases). Germline-derived CDR1 and CDR2 are LGHNA and YSLEER. The CDR3 is 14 residues long. V was cut by 1 base and J by 1 base, with 7 bases left in between. CDR3 nucleotides: TGCGCCAGCAGCCAAGTGGGACAGAACACTGAAGCTTTCTTT. It is translated as CASSQVGQNTEAFF.

The rearrangement uses TRBV27 and TRBJ1-5; 8 bases are shared with TRBD1. The CDR3 covers 14 residues. CDR1 and CDR2 from the germline V gene are MNHEY and SMNVEV (reference sequence). V lost 6 bases to trimming and J lost 6 bases; unmatched junction nucleotides: 7. The CDR3 nucleotides are TGTGCCAGCAGCAAGGCAGGGGGCCCTCAGCCCCAGCATTTT. Translated: CASSKAGGPQPQHF.

The chain employs TRBV19 and TRBJ2-3; 10 nucleotides align to TRBD2. V shed 4 bases, J shed 0 bases, and the junction held 4 bases outside the gene matches. CDR1 is LNHDA and CDR2 is SQIVND in the germline V gene (reference sequence). This CDR3 comprises 16 residues. CDR3 sequence: CASSRTSGHSTDTQYF. DNA for the CDR3: TGTGCCAGTAGTAGGACTAGCGGCCATAGCACAGATACGCAGTATTTT.

The chain couples TRBV2 to TRBJ2-1; 8 bases are shared with TRBD1. The CDR3 is made up of 14 amino acids. Germline CDR1 is SNHLY and CDR2 is FYNNEI. V was pared by 8 bases and J by 5 bases, with 8 bases of the junction left unmatched. CDR3: CASFKDRVNNEQFF. Here the CDR3 DNA reads TGTGCCAGCTTCAAGGACAGGGTAAACAATGAGCAGTTCTTC.

The chain combines TRBV19 with TRBJ1-3, with D possibly being TRBD1 (6 bases). Germline CDR1 is LNHDA and CDR2 is SQIVND (reference sequence). The ends were cut back, 6 bases at V and 2 bases at J, with 11 bases in the middle. The CDR3 runs 14 residues. CDR3 sequence (DNA): TGTGCCAGTAGCCAGGGGATAGCTGGAAACACCATATATTTT. It codes for CASSQGIAGNTIYF.

The V call is TRBV11-3, the J call TRBJ2-2, with 9 bases that match TRBD1. Germline CDR1 SGHNT, CDR2 YENEEA. After removal of 5 bases from V and 5 bases from J, the junction contained 6 bases not matched to a gene. This CDR3 has 15 residues. For the CDR3, the DNA is TGTGCCAGCAGCCCACAGGGGGCAAGGACCGGGGAGCTGTTTTTT. Protein: CASSPQGARTGELFF.

This sequence joins TRBV7-8 and TRBJ1-3; D is uncertain. This CDR3 region has 13 residues. Germline assignment: CDR1 SGHVS and CDR2 FQNEAQ. V shed 3 bases and J shed 2 bases, with 5 bases lying between them. The CDR3 nucleotides are TGTGCCAGCAGCTTGCAGACTGGAAACACCATATATTTT. It specifies CASSLQTGNTIYF.

The chain recombines TRBV5-8 with TRBJ1-3, with 7 bases identical to TRBD1. J gave up 0 bases and V 4 bases, and 10 bases lay outside the gene matches. Germline loops: CDR1 SGHTS, CDR2 YDEGEE. This CDR3 is built from 17 residues. The CDR3 sequence is CASSPRQGRVSGNTIYF. In DNA, the CDR3 is TGTGCCAGCAGCCCTCGACAGGGTAGAGTCTCTGGAAACACCATATATTTT.

The rearrangement uses TRBV5-4 and TRBJ2-6; D not resolved. Germline CDR1 and CDR2: SGHNT and YYREEE (reference sequence). The CDR3 has 16 residues. The V end was cut by 4 bases, the J end by 0 bases, with 11 bases between. In nucleotides, the CDR3 is TGTGCCAGCAGCGACACCGGAATCTCTGGGGCCAACGTCCTGACTTTC. Translating it yields CASSDTGISGANVLTF.

The chain is built from TRBV28 and TRBJ1-1, with TRBD1 as a possible D gene (6 bases). The germline CDR1 and CDR2 sequences are MDHEN and SYDVKM. V lost 7 bases and J 0 bases, leaving 15 bases between the germline ends. The CDR3 sequence is 15 residues long. The CDR3 coding sequence is TGTGCCAGCATCGCGGGGGGGGCCCTGAACACTGAAGCTTTCTTT. Protein sequence: CASIAGGALNTEAFF. The full variable domain, its missing parts supplied by reference TRBV28 and TRBJ1-1, is DVKVTQSSRYLVKRTGEKVFLECVQDMDHENMFWYRQDPGLGLRLIYFSYDVKMKEKGDIPEGYSVSREKKERFSLILESASTNQTSMYLCASIAGGALNTEAFFGQGTRLTVV.

The chain is built from TRBV5-1 and TRBJ2-5; D ambiguous. Trimming left V 0 bases short and J 1 base short, with 7 bases between. CDR1 SGHRS and CDR2 YFSETQ come from the germline V gene. The CDR3 has 14 residues. The CDR3 region is CASSLETGQETQYF. In DNA, the CDR3 is TGCGCCAGCAGCTTGGAGACGGGCCAAGAGACCCAGTACTTC.

The genes are TRBV4-1 and TRBJ1-2; no clear D. The CDR3 covers 18 residues. Trimming stripped 0 bases from V and 0 bases from J, with 17 bases between. Germline V gene data show CDR1 as MGHRA and CDR2 as YSYEKL. The CDR3 nucleotides read TGCGCCAGCAGCCAAGAATTTTTTGGGAGGCGTACTAACTATGGCTACACCTTC. It encodes CASSQEFFGRRTNYGYTF.

V gene TRBV6-6 combines with J gene TRBJ2-1; 8 nucleotides align to TRBD2. Germline V lookup: CDR1 MNHNY, CDR2 SVGAGI (reference sequence). J gave up 9 bases and V 2 bases, and 6 bases lay outside the gene matches. The CDR3 length is 14 residues. CDR3 protein: CASSYPGTSVEQFF. Here the CDR3 DNA reads TGTGCCAGCAGTTACCCCGGGACTAGTGTTGAGCAGTTCTTC.

V gene TRBV7-6 combines with J gene TRBJ2-7; D might be TRBD2 (5 bases). The CDR3 has 16 residues. V lost 1 base to trimming and J lost 2 bases, with 15 bases between them. Germline V gene data show CDR1 as SGHVS and CDR2 as FNYEAQ. The CDR3 DNA is TGTGCCAGCAGCTTAGATCCGGGATCGGCGCCCTACGAGCAGTACTTC. The encoded protein is CASSLDPGSAPYEQYF.

The CDR3 spells CASSRSPGDEQYF. The CDR3 DNA is TGCGCCAGCAGTCGCAGTCCCGGGGACGAGCAGTACTTC. The J gene is TRBJ2-7, the V gene TRBV10-1, with D perhaps TRBD2 (5 bases). Per the germline V gene, CDR1 is WNHNN and CDR2 is SYGVQD (reference sequence). The V end was cut by 5 bases, the J end by 5 bases, with 13 bases between. This CDR3 spans 13 amino acids.

This chain links TRBV18 with TRBJ1-5; 10 positions agree with TRBD1. The germline CDR1 and CDR2 sequences are KGHSH and LQKENI. Losses at the gene ends were 5 bases for V and 4 bases for J; bases not matched to a gene: 5. This CDR3 has 15 residues. CDR3 region: CASSRAGQGNQPQHF. The CDR3 coding sequence is TGTGCCAGCTCAAGGGCGGGACAGGGGAATCAGCCCCAGCATTTT.

V is TRBV7-8 and J is TRBJ2-5; 8 nucleotides agree with TRBD1. This CDR3 spans 13 amino acids. The germline V gene encodes CDR1 SGHVS and CDR2 FQNEAQ. With 4 bases clipped from V and 5 bases from J, the junction kept 3 bases outside the gene matches. Here the CDR3 DNA reads TGTGCCAGCAGCTCTAGACAGGGGGAGACCCAGTACTTC. Translation gives CASSSRQGETQYF.

The chain recombines TRBV28 with TRBJ1-2; 7 nucleotides match TRBD1. The germline V gene encodes CDR1 MDHEN and CDR2 SYDVKM. The CDR3 loop spans 18 amino acids. V lost 3 bases to trimming and J lost 5 bases; unmatched junction nucleotides: 18. The CDR3 coding sequence is TGTGCCAGCAGTTTTAGAGGGGCAGGGGGAAGGTCAGCGTATGGCTACACCTTC. Protein: CASSFRGAGGRSAYGYTF.